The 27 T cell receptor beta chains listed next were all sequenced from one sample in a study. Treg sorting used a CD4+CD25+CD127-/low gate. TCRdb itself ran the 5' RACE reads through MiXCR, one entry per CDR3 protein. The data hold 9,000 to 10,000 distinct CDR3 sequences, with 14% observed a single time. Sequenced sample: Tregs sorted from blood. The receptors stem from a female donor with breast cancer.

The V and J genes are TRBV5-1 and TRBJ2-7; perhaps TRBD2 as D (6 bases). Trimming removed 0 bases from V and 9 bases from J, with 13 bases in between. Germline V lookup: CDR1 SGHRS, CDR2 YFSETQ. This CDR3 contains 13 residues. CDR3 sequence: CASSLDAASAQYF. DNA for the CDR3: TGCGCCAGCAGCTTGGACGCAGCTAGCGCGCAGTACTTC.

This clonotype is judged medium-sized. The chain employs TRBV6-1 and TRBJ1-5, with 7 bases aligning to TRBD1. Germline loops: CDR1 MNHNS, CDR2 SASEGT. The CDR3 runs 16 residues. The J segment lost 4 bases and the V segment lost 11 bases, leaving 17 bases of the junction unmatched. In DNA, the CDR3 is TGTGCCGGGGGGGGTACGGCAGGGGGTGGTAATCAGCCCCAGCATTTT. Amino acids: CAGGGTAGGGNQPQHF.

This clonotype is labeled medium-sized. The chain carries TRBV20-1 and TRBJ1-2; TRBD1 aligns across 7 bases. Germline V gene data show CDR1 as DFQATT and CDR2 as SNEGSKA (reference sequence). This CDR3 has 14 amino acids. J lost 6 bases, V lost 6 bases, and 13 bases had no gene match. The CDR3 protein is CSANSGTESDGYTF. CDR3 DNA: TGCAGTGCGAACTCCGGGACAGAAAGCGATGGCTACACCTTC.

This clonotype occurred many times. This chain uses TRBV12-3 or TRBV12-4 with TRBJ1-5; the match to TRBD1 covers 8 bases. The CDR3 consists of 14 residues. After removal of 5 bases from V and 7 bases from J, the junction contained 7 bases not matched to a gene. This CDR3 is CASSPQGGPQPQHF. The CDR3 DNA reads TGTGCCAGCAGTCCACAGGGGGGCCCCCAGCCCCAGCATTTT.

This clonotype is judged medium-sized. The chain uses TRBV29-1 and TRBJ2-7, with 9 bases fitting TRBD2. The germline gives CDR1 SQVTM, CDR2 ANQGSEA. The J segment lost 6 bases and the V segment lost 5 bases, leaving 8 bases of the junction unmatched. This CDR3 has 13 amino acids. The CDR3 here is CSVRDRTSAEQYF. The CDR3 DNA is TGCAGCGTTCGTGATAGGACTAGCGCCGAGCAGTACTTC.

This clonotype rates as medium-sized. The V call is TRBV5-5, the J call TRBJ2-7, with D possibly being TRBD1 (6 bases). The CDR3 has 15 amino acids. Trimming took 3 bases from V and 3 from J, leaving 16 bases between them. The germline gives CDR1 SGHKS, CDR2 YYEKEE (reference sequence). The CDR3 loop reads CASSYASGHSYEQYF. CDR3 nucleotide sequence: TGTGCCAGCAGCTATGCTTCGGGACACAGCTACGAGCAGTACTTC.

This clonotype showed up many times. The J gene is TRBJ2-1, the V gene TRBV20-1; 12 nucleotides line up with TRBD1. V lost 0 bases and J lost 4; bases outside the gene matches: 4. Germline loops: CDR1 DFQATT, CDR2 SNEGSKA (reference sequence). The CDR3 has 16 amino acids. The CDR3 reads CSARDEGQGAYNEQFF. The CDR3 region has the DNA TGCAGTGCTAGAGATGAGGGACAGGGGGCGTACAATGAGCAGTTCTTC.

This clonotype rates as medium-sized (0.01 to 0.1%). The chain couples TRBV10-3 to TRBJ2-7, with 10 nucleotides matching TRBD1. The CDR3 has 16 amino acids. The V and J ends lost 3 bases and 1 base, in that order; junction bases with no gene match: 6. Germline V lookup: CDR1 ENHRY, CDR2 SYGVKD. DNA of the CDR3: TGTGCCATCAGTGACCCGGGACAGGGGTTTTCCTACGAGCAGTACTTC. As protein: CAISDPGQGFSYEQYF.

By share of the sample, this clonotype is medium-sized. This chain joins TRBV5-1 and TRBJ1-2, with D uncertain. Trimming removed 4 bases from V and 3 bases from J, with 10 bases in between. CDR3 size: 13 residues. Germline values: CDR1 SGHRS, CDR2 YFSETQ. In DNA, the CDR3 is TGCGCCAGCAGCCCCGACTCCCACTATGGCTACACCTTC. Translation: CASSPDSHYGYTF.

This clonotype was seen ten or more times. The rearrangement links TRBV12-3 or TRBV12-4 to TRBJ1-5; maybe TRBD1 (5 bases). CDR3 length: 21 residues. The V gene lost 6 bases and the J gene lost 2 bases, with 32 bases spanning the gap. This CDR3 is CASSQRPHFGTNLAGNQPQHF. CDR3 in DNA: TGTGCCAGCAGCCAAAGACCACACTTTGGGACCAATTTAGCGGGCAATCAGCCCCAGCATTTT.

CDR3 in amino acids: CASSSYGRNTIYF. CDR3 nucleotide sequence: TGTGCCAGCAGCTCCTACGGGCGAAACACCATATATTTT. The chain employs TRBV13 and TRBJ1-3; D gene uncertain. Germline CDR1 reads PRHDT; CDR2 reads FYEKMQ (reference sequence). The CDR3 extends over 13 amino acids. V lost 4 bases to trimming and J lost 5 bases, with 9 bases between them.

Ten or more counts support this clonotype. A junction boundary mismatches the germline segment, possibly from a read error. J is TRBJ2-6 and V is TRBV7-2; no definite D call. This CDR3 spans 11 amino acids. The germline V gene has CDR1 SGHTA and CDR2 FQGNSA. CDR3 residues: CAGSDVDVLTF. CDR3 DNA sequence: TGTGCCGGCAGCGATGTTGACGTCCTGACTTTC.

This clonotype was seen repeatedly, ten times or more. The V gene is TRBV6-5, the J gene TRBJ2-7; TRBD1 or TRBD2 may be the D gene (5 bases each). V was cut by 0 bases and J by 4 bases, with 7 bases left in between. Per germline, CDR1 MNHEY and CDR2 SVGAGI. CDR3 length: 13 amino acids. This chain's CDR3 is CASSYSRGYEQYF. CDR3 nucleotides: TGTGCCAGCAGTTACTCGAGGGGATACGAGCAGTACTTC.

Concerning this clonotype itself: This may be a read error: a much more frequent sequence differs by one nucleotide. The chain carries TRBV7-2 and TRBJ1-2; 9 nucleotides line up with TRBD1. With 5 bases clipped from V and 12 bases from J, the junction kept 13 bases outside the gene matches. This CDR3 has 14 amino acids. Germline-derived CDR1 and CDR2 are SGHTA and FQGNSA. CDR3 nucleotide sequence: TGTGCCAGCAGCCCCGGACAGGGGATAGGAGGCCACACCTTC. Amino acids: CASSPGQGIGGHTF.

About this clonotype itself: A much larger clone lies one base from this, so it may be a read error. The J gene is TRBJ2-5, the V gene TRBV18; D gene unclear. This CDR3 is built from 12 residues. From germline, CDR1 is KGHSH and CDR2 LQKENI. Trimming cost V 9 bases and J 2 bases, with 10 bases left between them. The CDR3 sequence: CASSDGQETQYF. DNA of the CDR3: TGTGCCAGTTCGGACGGACAAGAGACCCAGTACTTC. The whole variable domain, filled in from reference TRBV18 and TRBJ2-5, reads NAGVMQNPRHLVRRRGQEARLRCSPMKGHSHVYWYRQLPEEGLKFMVYLQKENIIDESGMPKERFSAEFPKEGPSILRIQQVVRGDSAAYFCASSDGQETQYFGPGTRLLVL.

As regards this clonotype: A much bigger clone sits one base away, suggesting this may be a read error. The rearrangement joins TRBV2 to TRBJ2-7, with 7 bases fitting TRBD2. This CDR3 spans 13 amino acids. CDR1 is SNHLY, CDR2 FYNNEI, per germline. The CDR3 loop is CASRLAWSYGQYF. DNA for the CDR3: TGTGCCAGCAGACTAGCGTGGTCCTACGGGCAGTACTTC.

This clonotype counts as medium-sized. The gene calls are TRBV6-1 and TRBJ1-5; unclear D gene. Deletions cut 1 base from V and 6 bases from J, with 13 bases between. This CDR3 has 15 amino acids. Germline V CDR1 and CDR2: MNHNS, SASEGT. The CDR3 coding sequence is TGTGCCAGCAGTGAAGGTGGGATAATAGGTCAGCCCCAGCATTTT. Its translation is CASSEGGIIGQPQHF.

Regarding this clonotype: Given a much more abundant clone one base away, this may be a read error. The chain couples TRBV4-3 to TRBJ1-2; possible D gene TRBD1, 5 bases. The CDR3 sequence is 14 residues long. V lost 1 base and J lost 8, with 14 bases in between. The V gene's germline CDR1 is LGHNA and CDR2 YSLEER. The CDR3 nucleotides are TGCGCCAGCAGCCAAGGTGCAGGGACGCGGGGCTACACCTTC. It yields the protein CASSQGAGTRGYTF.

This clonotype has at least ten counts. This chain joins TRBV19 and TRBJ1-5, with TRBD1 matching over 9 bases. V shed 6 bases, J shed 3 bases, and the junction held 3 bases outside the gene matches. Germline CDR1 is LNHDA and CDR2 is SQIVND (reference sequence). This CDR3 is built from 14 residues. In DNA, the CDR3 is TGTGCCAGTAGGGGACAGGGCGTCAATCAGCCCCAGCATTTT. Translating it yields CASRGQGVNQPQHF.

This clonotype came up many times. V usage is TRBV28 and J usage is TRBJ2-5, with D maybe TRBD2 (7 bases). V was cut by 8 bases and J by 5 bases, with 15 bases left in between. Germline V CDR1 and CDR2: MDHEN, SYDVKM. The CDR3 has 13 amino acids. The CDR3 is CASSWGGLETQYF. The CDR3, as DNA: TGTGCCAGCTCCTGGGGGGGGCTGGAGACCCAGTACTTC.

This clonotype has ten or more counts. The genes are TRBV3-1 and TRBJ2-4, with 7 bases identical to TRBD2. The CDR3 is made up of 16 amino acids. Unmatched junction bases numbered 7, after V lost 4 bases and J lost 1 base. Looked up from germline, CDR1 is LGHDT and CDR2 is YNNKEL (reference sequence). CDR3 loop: CASSPTGGSAKNIQYF. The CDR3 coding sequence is TGTGCCAGCAGCCCGACGGGCGGGAGCGCCAAAAACATTCAGTACTTC. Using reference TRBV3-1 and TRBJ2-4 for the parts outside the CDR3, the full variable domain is DTAVSQTPKYLVTQMGNDKSIKCEQNLGHDTMYWYKQDSKKFLKIMFSYNNKELIINETVPNRFSPKSPDKAHLNLHINSLELGDSAVYFCASSPTGGSAKNIQYFGAGTRLSVL.

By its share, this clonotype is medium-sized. The CDR3 loop reads CASRNSGRAEDTQYF. The CDR3, as DNA: TGCGCCAGCAGGAATAGCGGGAGGGCCGAGGATACGCAGTATTTT. This rearrangement joins TRBV5-1 to TRBJ2-3, with TRBD2 matching 11 bases. The length of the CDR3 is 15 residues. V was pared by 5 bases and J by 6 bases, with 8 bases of the junction left unmatched. Germline V lookup: CDR1 SGHRS, CDR2 YFSETQ. The whole variable domain, filled in from reference TRBV5-1 and TRBJ2-3, reads KAGVTQTPRYLIKTRGQQVTLSCSPISGHRSVSWYQQTPGQGLQFLFEYFSETQRNKGNFPGRFSGRQFSNSRSEMNVSTLELGDSALYLCASRNSGRAEDTQYFGPGTRLTVL.

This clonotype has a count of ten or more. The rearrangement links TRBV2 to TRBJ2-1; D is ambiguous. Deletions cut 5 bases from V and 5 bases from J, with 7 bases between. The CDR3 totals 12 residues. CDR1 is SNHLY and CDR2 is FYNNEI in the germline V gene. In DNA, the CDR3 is TGTGCCAGCAGTCGCGTGGACAATGAGCAGTTCTTC. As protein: CASSRVDNEQFF.

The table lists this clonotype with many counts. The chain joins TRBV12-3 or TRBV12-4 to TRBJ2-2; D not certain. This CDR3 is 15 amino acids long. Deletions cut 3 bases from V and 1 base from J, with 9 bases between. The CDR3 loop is CASSLRRMNTGELFF. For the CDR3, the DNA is TGTGCCAGCAGTTTGAGGCGAATGAACACCGGGGAGCTGTTTTTT.

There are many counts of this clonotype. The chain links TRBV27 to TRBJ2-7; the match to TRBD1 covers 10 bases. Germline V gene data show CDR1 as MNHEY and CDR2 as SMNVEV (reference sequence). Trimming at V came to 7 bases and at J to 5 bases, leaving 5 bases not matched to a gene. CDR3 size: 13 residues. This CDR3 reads CASTGTGVDEQYF. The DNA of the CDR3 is TGTGCCAGCACGGGGACAGGGGTGGACGAGCAGTACTTC.

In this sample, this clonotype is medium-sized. The CDR3 DNA is TGTGCCAGCAGCTCCTCGGGACTGGTCACAGATACGCAGTATTTT. Translating it yields CASSSSGLVTDTQYF. The V gene is TRBV7-3, the J gene TRBJ2-3, with D perhaps TRBD2 (6 bases). Deletions cut 4 bases from V and 2 bases from J, with 13 bases between. The length of the CDR3 is 15 residues. Germline-derived CDR1 and CDR2 are SGHTA and FQGTGA.

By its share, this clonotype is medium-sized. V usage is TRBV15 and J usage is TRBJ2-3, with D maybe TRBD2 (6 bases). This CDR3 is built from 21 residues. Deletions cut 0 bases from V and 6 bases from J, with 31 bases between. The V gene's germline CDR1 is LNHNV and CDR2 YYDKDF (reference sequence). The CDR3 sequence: CATSRDRRRVGGVLPADTQYF. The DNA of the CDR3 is TGTGCCACCAGCAGAGATCGAAGGAGGGTAGGAGGGGTCCTGCCGGCCGATACGCAGTATTTT.